Listed below are T cell receptor beta chains from one sample, sequenced in a study of vaccination effects on CD4 cells after COVID-19. Antigens for these TCRs are unknown. Generated by immunoSEQ multiplex PCR, the TCRdb table keeps only in-frame clones and is missing some. Of about 45,000 clones listed, 65% to 70% are singletons. Sequencing was performed on CD4+ T cells from PBMCs cultured with a peptide pool, taken before COVID-19 vaccination. The origin of the receptors is a human donor who had a prior SARS-CoV-2 infection. The CDR3 runs from the conserved cysteine through the conserved F or W.

J gene: TRBJ2-1
V gene: TRBV6-5
CDR3 protein: CASYRTYNEQFF

J gene: TRBJ1-2
V gene: TRBV5-1
CDR3 protein: CASSSQTGLREWYTF

J gene: TRBJ1-6
V gene: TRBV2
CDR3 protein: CASSGSIYNSPLHF

J gene: TRBJ2-3
V gene: TRBV19
CDR3 protein: CASSSPLGLAGDTDTQYF

J gene: TRBJ1-2
V gene: TRBV7-2
CDR3 protein: CASSLFYRLDYGYTF

J gene: TRBJ2-7
V gene: TRBV7-9
CDR3 protein: CASSLTGTEQYF

J gene: TRBJ2-5
V gene: TRBV18
CDR3 protein: CASSPMDGTQYF

J gene: TRBJ2-7
V gene: TRBV24-1
CDR3 protein: CATSDLDPLPTKQYF

J gene: TRBJ2-1
V gene: TRBV20-1
CDR3 protein: CSVTGYNEQFF

J gene: TRBJ2-1
V gene: TRBV14
CDR3 protein: CASSSDFPLQPPRGQFF

J gene: TRBJ2-7
V gene: TRBV9
CDR3 protein: CASSVGPTGEQYF

J gene: TRBJ2-1
V gene: TRBV7-2
CDR3 protein: CASSYYNNEQFF

J gene: TRBJ2-5
V gene: TRBV7-9
CDR3 protein: CASSLGQGGRETQYF

J gene: TRBJ2-7
V gene: TRBV6-5
CDR3 protein: CASSWTSGSTYEQYF

J gene: TRBJ2-7
V gene: TRBV6-1
CDR3 protein: CASSELTSTTHF

J gene: TRBJ2-5
V gene: TRBV5-4
CDR3 protein: CASSLRGGETQYF

J gene: TRBJ1-5
V gene: TRBV27
CDR3 protein: CASSPRQGRSQPQHF

J gene: TRBJ1-1
V gene: TRBV6-5
CDR3 protein: CASLVDQGRPAFF

J gene: TRBJ1-5
V gene: TRBV5-3
CDR3 protein: CARSLYIWALIQPQHF

J gene: TRBJ1-5
V gene: TRBV4-2
CDR3 protein: CASSHSGKADQPQHF

J gene: TRBJ1-2
V gene: TRBV5-1
CDR3 protein: CASSSDGTGGGYTF

J gene: TRBJ1-6
V gene: TRBV3-1/TRBV3-2
CDR3 protein: CASSLNRNNSPLHF

J gene: TRBJ2-5
V gene: TRBV10-3
CDR3 protein: CAISAQTGAYQETQYF

J gene: TRBJ1-6
V gene: TRBV7-2
CDR3 protein: CASSLGTGYNSPLHF

J gene: TRBJ1-4
V gene: TRBV21-1
CDR3 protein: CASSAQGTDNNEKLFF

J gene: TRBJ1-1
V gene: TRBV11-3
CDR3 protein: CASSLGGSREAEAFF

J gene: TRBJ2-3
V gene: TRBV15
CDR3 protein: CATSRGAEGLRTDTQYF

J gene: TRBJ1-1
V gene: TRBV5-1
CDR3 protein: CASRPNLNSFEAFF

J gene: TRBJ1-1
V gene: TRBV5-1
CDR3 protein: CASSFSVGGVNTEAFF

J gene: TRBJ2-2
V gene: TRBV24-1
CDR3 protein: CATSGPSGGTGELFF

J gene: TRBJ1-6
V gene: TRBV9
CDR3 protein: CASSVAPLYNSPLHF

J gene: TRBJ2-3
V gene: TRBV5-1
CDR3 protein: CASSRDRGSTDTQYF

J gene: TRBJ2-1
V gene: TRBV9
CDR3 protein: CASSVLGQGDNEQFF

J gene: TRBJ1-2
V gene: TRBV3-1/TRBV3-2
CDR3 protein: CASSRSRAGVYGYTF

J gene: TRBJ1-5
V gene: TRBV19
CDR3 protein: CASSILGSDQPQHF

J gene: TRBJ1-3
V gene: TRBV2
CDR3 protein: CASSKSQGSGNTIYF

J gene: TRBJ2-3
V gene: TRBV29-1
CDR3 protein: CSVERDRGQSDTQYF

J gene: TRBJ1-4
V gene: TRBV5-6
CDR3 protein: CASSSVSSNEKLFF

J gene: TRBJ1-2
V gene: TRBV29-1
CDR3 protein: CSVGTGYPSYGYTF

J gene: TRBJ1-3
V gene: TRBV11-2
CDR3 protein: CASSFTGSTGNTIYF

J gene: TRBJ2-1
V gene: TRBV18
CDR3 protein: CASSPGRLSYNEQFF

J gene: TRBJ1-2
V gene: TRBV19
CDR3 protein: CASHPHVGRETLYGYTF